Included here is one T cell receptor beta chain sequence, with context. A Seattle source enrolled patients during active infection and followed them longitudinally. These data belong to a study of blood T cell repertoires in COVID-19. Method: immunoSEQ multiplex PCR; TCRdb's copy keeps in-frame clones and lacks some. The sample holds 300,000 to 400,000 clones; about 91% are singletons and the top ten take 1.5% to 2%. This CDR3 is 16 amino acids long. The V gene end was trimmed by 5 bases and the J gene end by 2 bases; junction bases not matched to a gene: 4. From germline, CDR1 is LNHDA and CDR2 SQIVND (reference sequence).

The V gene is TRBV19, the J gene TRBJ2-4; 12 bases match TRBD2. The sequenced material came from peripheral blood. This TCR was recovered from a woman in her 30s with COVID-19, enrolled during active disease. CDR3 amino acids: CASSHGLAGTKNIQYF. In DNA, the CDR3 is TGTGCCAGTAGTCACGGACTAGCGGGGACCAAAAACATTCAGTACTTC.